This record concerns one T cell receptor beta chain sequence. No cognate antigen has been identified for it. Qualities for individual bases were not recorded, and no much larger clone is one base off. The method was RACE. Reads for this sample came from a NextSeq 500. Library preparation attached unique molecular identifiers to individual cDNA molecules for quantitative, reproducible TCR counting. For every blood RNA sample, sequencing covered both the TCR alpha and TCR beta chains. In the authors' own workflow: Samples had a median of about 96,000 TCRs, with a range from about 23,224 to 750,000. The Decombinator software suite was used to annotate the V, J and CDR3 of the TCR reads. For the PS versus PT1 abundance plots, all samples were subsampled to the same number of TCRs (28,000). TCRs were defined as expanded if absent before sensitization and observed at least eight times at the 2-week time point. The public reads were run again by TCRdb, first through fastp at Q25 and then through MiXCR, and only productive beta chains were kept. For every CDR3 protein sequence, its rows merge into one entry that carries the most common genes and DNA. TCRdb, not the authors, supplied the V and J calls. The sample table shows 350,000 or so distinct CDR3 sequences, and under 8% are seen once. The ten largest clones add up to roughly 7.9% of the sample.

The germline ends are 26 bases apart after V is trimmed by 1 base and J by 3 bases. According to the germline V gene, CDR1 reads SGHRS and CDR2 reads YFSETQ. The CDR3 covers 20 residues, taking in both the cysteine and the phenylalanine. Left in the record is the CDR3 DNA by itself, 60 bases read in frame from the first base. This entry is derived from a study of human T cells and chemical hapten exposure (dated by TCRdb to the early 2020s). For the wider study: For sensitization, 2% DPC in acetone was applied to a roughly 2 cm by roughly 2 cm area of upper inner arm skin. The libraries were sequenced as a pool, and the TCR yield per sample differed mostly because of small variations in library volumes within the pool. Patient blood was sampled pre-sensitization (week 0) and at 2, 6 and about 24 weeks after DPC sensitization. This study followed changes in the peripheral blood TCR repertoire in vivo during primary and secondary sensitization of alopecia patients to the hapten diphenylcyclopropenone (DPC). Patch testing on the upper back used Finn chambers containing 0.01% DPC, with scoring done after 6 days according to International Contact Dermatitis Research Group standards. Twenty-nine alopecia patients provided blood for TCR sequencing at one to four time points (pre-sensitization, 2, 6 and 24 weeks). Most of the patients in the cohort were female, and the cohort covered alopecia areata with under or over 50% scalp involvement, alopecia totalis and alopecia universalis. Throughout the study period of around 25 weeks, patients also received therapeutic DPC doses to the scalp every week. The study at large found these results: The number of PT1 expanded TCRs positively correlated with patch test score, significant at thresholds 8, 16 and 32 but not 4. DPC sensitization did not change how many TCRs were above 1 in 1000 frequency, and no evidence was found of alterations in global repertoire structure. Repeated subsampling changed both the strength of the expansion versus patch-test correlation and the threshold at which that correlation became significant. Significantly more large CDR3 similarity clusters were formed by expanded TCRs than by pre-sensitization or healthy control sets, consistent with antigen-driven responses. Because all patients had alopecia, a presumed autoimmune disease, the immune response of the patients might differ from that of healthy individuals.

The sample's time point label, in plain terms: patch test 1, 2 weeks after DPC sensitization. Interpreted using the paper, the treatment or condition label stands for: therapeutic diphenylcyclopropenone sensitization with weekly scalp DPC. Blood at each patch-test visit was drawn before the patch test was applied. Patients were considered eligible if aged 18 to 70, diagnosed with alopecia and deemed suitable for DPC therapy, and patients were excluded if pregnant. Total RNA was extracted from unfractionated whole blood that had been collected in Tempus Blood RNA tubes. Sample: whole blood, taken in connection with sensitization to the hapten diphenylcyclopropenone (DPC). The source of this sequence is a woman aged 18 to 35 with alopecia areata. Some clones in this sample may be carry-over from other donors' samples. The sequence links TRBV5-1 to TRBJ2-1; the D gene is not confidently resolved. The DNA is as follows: TGCGCCAGCAGCTTGTGTGTCTCTACGGCGACAAGTGGAGACTACAATGAGCAGTTCTTC. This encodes CASSLCVSTATSGDYNEQFF.